These 9 T cell receptor beta chains originate from one sample sequenced in a study of blood T cell repertoires in COVID-19. The table came from immunoSEQ multiplex PCR; TCRdb's copy has only in-frame clones and leaves some out. The data contain roughly 150,000 clones, approximately 87% of them singletons. Sequences were obtained from PBMCs or T cells enriched from blood (not recorded which). The source is a man aged 45-65 years in a cohort exposed to, infected with or recovered from COVID-19 (not recorded which).

The V call is TRBV29-1, the J call TRBJ1-2, with D perhaps TRBD1 (5 bases). Germline V CDR1 and CDR2: SQVTM, ANQGSEA. This CDR3 is 12 amino acids long. V shed 1 base and J shed 8 bases, with 11 bases lying between them. CDR3 amino acids: CSVEVGDGGYTF. DNA of the CDR3: TGCAGCGTTGAAGTAGGGGATGGCGGCTACACCTTC. The complete variable domain, with remaining parts taken from reference TRBV29-1 and TRBJ1-2, reads SAVISQKPSRDICQRGTSLTIQCQVDSQVTMMFWYRQQPGQSLTLIATANQGSEATYESGFVIDKFPISRPNLTFSTLTVSNMSPEDSSIYLCSVEVGDGGYTFGSGTRLTVV.

This sequence joins TRBV5-8 and TRBJ2-7; D is undetermined. The germline V gene has CDR1 SGHTS and CDR2 YDEGEE. V dropped 1 base and J dropped 3 bases, with 5 bases sitting between them. The length of the CDR3 is 12 residues. CDR3 nucleotides: TGTGCCAGCAGCTTGCGGTTCTACGAGCAGTACTTC. Protein product: CASSLRFYEQYF.

This clone was detected only a few times. The genes are TRBV19 and TRBJ1-5; D unclear. There are 13 residues in the CDR3. The ends were cut back, 2 bases at V and 7 bases at J, with 9 bases in the middle. Per the germline V gene, CDR1 is LNHDA and CDR2 is SQIVND (reference sequence). The CDR3 sequence: CASSITGSQPQHF. The CDR3 DNA reads TGTGCCAGTAGTATAACGGGTTCCCAGCCCCAGCATTTT.

The chain is built from TRBV4-2 and TRBJ1-2; no reliable D call. Germline V gene data show CDR1 as LGHNA and CDR2 as YNFKEQ. Trimming took 1 base from V and 8 from J, leaving 14 bases between them. The CDR3 runs 14 residues. The CDR3 region is CASSQGAGDQGYTF. CDR3 bases: TGTGCCAGCAGCCAAGGGGCCGGGGATCAGGGCTACACCTTC.

The chain has TRBV29-1 and TRBJ1-2; D might be TRBD1 (6 bases). The germline V gene encodes CDR1 SQVTM and CDR2 ANQGSEA. The CDR3 totals 12 residues. The CDR3: CITSGGAADYTF. The DNA for the CDR3 is TGCATCACGTCGGGGGGCGCCGCCGACTACACCTTC.

CDR3 DNA sequence: TGTGCCACGACAGGGCCTAGCTCCTACAATGAGCAGTTCTTC. It translates to CATTGPSSYNEQFF. The chain uses TRBV7-9 and TRBJ2-1; 7 bases are shared with TRBD1. The germline CDR1 and CDR2 sequences are SEHNR and FQNEAQ (reference sequence). V lost 10 bases, J lost 0 bases, and 6 bases stayed unmatched. The CDR3 length is 14 residues. The full variable domain, in which reference TRBV7-9 and TRBJ2-1 provide the parts outside the CDR3, is DTGVSQNPRHKITKRGQNVTFRCDPISEHNRLYWYRQTLGQGPEFLTYFQNEAQLEKSRLLSDRFSAERPKGSFSTLEIQRTEQGDSAMYLCATTGPSSYNEQFFGPGTRLTVL.

The J gene is TRBJ1-1, the V gene TRBV18; D not certain. The CDR3 covers 14 residues. In germline, CDR1 is KGHSH, CDR2 LQKENI. The ends were cut back, 1 base at V and 1 base at J, with 7 bases in the middle. CDR3 loop: CASSPLQKNTEAFF. For the CDR3, the DNA is TGTGCCAGCTCACCACTACAAAAGAACACTGAAGCTTTCTTT. Looking up the rest from reference TRBV18 and TRBJ1-1 gives the full variable domain: NAGVMQNPRHLVRRRGQEARLRCSPMKGHSHVYWYRQLPEEGLKFMVYLQKENIIDESGMPKERFSAEFPKEGPSILRIQQVVRGDSAAYFCASSPLQKNTEAFFGQGTRLTVV.

The V gene is TRBV11-3, the J gene TRBJ2-7; maybe TRBD2 (6 bases). Germline V lookup: CDR1 SGHNT, CDR2 YENEEA. V was clipped by 6 bases and J by 6 bases, with 9 bases between them. CDR3 size: 11 residues. This CDR3 is CASSMGGEQYF. Here the CDR3 DNA reads TGTGCCAGCAGTATGGGGGGCGAGCAGTACTTC.

This chain joins TRBV19 and TRBJ1-1; D is undetermined. The CDR3 is 15 residues long. V lost 7 bases, J lost 0 bases, and 15 bases lay in between. Germline assignment: CDR1 LNHDA and CDR2 SQIVND (reference sequence). CDR3 loop: CASTPGFGVNTEAFF. The CDR3, as DNA: TGTGCCAGTACCCCCGGGTTCGGGGTGAACACTGAAGCTTTCTTT.